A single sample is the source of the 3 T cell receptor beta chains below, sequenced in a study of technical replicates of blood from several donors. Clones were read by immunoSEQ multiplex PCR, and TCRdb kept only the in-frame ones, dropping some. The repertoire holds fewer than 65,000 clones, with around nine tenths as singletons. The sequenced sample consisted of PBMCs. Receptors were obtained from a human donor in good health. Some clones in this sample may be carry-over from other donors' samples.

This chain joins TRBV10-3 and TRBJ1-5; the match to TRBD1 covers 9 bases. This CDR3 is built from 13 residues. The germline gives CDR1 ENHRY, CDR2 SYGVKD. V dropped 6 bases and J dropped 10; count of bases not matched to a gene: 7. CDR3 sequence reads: CAISEGQGQPQHF. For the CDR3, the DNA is TGTGCCATCAGCGAGGGACAGGGTCAACCCCAGCATTTT.

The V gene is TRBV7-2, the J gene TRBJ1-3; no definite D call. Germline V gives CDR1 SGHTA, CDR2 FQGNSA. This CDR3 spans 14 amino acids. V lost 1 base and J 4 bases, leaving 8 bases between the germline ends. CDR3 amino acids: CASSLDRAGNTIYF. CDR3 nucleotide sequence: TGTGCCAGCAGCTTAGACAGAGCCGGAAACACCATATATTTT.

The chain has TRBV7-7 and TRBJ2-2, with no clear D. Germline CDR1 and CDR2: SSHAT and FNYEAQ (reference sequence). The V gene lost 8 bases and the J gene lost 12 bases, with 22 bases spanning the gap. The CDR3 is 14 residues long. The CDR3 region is CASGTGLATEKLFF. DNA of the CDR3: TGTGCCAGCGGCACGGGTTTGGCAACCGAGAAGCTGTTTTTT.